One sample yielded the 31 T cell receptor beta chains listed below, sequenced in a study of T cells in Graves' hyperthyroidism and ophthalmopathy (dated by TCRdb to the late 2010s). The library relied on multiplex PCR. TCRdb shows the sequencer as Illumina HiSeq 2000. The TCR beta CDR3 regions were amplified from RNA transcripts. For the first round of RT-PCR on the TCR CDR3, the HTBI primer set was used together with the Qiagen OneStep RT-PCR kit. TCRdb handled the public reads itself, with Q25 trimming in fastp and clone calling in MiXCR, and kept productive beta chains. Rows matching on CDR3 protein sequence are summarized as one entry with the most common DNA and genes. The sample contains over 650,000 distinct CDR3 sequences, 16% of them found a single time. The top ten hold around 7.7% of the sample. Sequenced input: blood. The receptors stem from a man aged 18-30 years with Graves' hyperthyroidism.

This clonotype appeared a few times. The J gene is TRBJ2-3, the V gene TRBV7-9; D is perhaps TRBD1 (6 bases). Germline CDR1 is SEHNR and CDR2 is FQNEAQ (reference sequence). The V end lost 2 bases, the J end lost 0 bases, and 12 bases lay between the germline ends. The CDR3 is 16 residues long. The CDR3 nucleotides are TGTGCCAGCAGCTTACGCCCGGGGACAAGCACAGATACGCAGTATTTT. Translating gives CASSLRPGTSTDTQYF.

This clonotype occurred many times. Relative to the germline gene, one junction end is altered; a read error may explain this. This chain connects TRBV7-9 to TRBJ2-7; unclear D gene. CDR3 size: 12 residues. Germline V gene lookup returns CDR1 SEHNR and CDR2 FQNEAQ (reference sequence). As DNA, the CDR3 is TGCGCCAGCAGCCTTGATTGGTACGAGCAGTACTTC. Translated: CASSLDWYEQYF.

In regard to this clonotype: Compared with germline, one end of the junction differs, possibly owing to a read error. The V and J genes are TRBV27 and TRBJ1-5; 8 positions agree with TRBD1. Germline V lookup: CDR1 MNHEY, CDR2 SMNVEV (reference sequence). The CDR3 is 15 residues long. The chain's CDR3 is CAGSATGDSNQPQHF. In DNA form, the CDR3 reads TGTGCCGGCAGTGCGACAGGGGATAGCAATCAGCCCCAGCATTTT.

This clonotype has at least ten counts. The chain has TRBV20-1 and TRBJ2-7; 10 bases are a match to TRBD1. The germline V gene has CDR1 DFQATT and CDR2 SNEGSKA (reference sequence). The ends lost 6 bases at V and 4 bases at J; junction bases unmatched: 6. This CDR3 region has 13 residues. The CDR3 loop reads CSALTGGEYEQYF. The DNA for the CDR3 is TGCAGTGCCTTGACAGGGGGCGAATACGAGCAGTACTTC.

Remarks on this clonotype: A much larger clone lies one base from this, so it may be a read error. This chain joins TRBV28 and TRBJ2-7; 7 bases are shared with TRBD2. The CDR3 is made up of 18 amino acids. Germline V lookup: CDR1 MDHEN, CDR2 SYDVKM. The CDR3 DNA reads TGTACCAGCAGTACCCCCGCGGGAGACCATATATCGTCCTACGAGCAGTACTTC. Amino acids: CTSSTPAGDHISSYEQYF.

This clonotype was seen only a few times. This chain uses TRBV7-8 with TRBJ2-5, with 7 bases aligning to TRBD2. The V segment lost 8 bases and the J segment 5 bases; nucleotides outside the gene matches: 14. The CDR3 is made up of 15 amino acids. Per the germline V gene, CDR1 is SGHVS and CDR2 is FQNEAQ. This chain's CDR3 is CASPGGRFVRETQYF. The DNA for the CDR3 is TGTGCCAGCCCCGGCGGGAGATTTGTCCGGGAGACCCAGTACTTC.

This clonotype was detected ten times or more. The chain links TRBV5-1 to TRBJ1-2, with a possible D match to TRBD1 (5 bases). The CDR3 contains 14 residues. Germline V gives CDR1 SGHRS, CDR2 YFSETQ. The V and J ends lost 3 bases and 3 bases respectively, with 12 bases between them. The CDR3 DNA sequence: TGCGCCAGCAGCTGGGGACTTGAGGACTATGGCTACACCTTC. Translating it yields CASSWGLEDYGYTF.

V is TRBV12-5 and J is TRBJ2-4; D might be TRBD1 (6 bases). This CDR3 has 14 amino acids. Germline V gene lookup returns CDR1 LGHNT and CDR2 FRNRAP. V dropped 9 bases and J dropped 2 bases, with 14 bases sitting between them. CDR3 sequence reads: CARVLGAPKNIQYF. In nucleotides, the CDR3 is TGTGCTAGGGTATTGGGGGCACCCAAAAACATTCAGTACTTC.

The chain combines TRBV19 with TRBJ2-1, with 7 bases fitting TRBD1. CDR1 and CDR2 from the germline V gene are LNHDA and SQIVND (reference sequence). There are 17 residues in the CDR3. V was clipped by 1 base and J by 3 bases; unmatched bases: 9. In DNA, the CDR3 is TGTGCCAGTAGTATAGCCGTCAAGGGGGCTTTCTACAATGAGCAGTTCTTC. This gives the protein CASSIAVKGAFYNEQFF.

This clonotype was seen repeatedly, ten times or more. A read error may produce the germline difference seen at one junction end. The V and J genes are TRBV13 and TRBJ1-5, with 9 bases aligning to TRBD1. This CDR3 has 16 amino acids. The germline V gene has CDR1 PRHDT and CDR2 FYEKMQ (reference sequence). CDR3 nucleotide sequence: TGTGCCAGCAGCGTAGGAACAGGGGGCGCGAGTCAGCCCCAGCATTTT. It translates to CASSVGTGGASQPQHF.

V and J are TRBV3-1 and TRBJ1-1, with no clear D. The germline gives CDR1 LGHDT, CDR2 YNNKEL (reference sequence). Deletions cut 3 bases from V and 1 base from J, with 6 bases between. The CDR3 is made up of 13 amino acids. CDR3 amino acids: CASSQSKNTEAFF. As DNA, the CDR3 is TGTGCCAGCAGCCAGTCCAAGAACACTGAAGCTTTCTTT.

This clonotype was detected many times. The chain is built from TRBV28 and TRBJ1-5; 8 nucleotides line up with TRBD1. Germline CDR1 MDHEN, CDR2 SYDVKM. This CDR3 is 15 amino acids long. V lost 4 bases and J lost 1; bases outside the gene matches: 3. The CDR3 region has the DNA TGTGCCAGCAGTTCCCGGACAGGGAGCAATCAGCCCCAGCATTTT. Translating it yields CASSSRTGSNQPQHF.

V gene TRBV4-3 combines with J gene TRBJ2-1; 9 bases are shared with TRBD2. This CDR3 is 17 amino acids long. Per germline, CDR1 LGHNA and CDR2 YSLEER. Unmatched junction bases numbered 8, after V lost 2 bases and J lost 3 bases. CDR3: CASSQNSGRPLYNEQFF. The CDR3 nucleotides are TGCGCCAGCAGCCAAAACAGCGGGAGGCCCCTCTACAATGAGCAGTTCTTC.

CDR3 in amino acids: CASSQAKEREETQYF. The DNA for the CDR3 is TGTGCCAGCAGCCAAGCCAAGGAGAGGGAGGAGACCCAGTACTTC. The chain uses TRBV3-1 and TRBJ2-5; tentative D call: TRBD2 (5 bases). This CDR3 spans 15 amino acids. In germline, CDR1 is LGHDT, CDR2 YNNKEL (reference sequence). The V gene lost 1 base and the J gene lost 5 bases, with 14 bases spanning the gap.

The chain uses TRBV24-1 and TRBJ2-1, with 8 positions matching TRBD1. Germline V gene sequence: CDR1 KGHDR, CDR2 SFDVKD. The junction had 3 bases not matched to a gene; V was cut back by 1 base and J by 5 bases. The length of the CDR3 is 15 residues. CDR3 in DNA: TGTGCCACCAGTGATTTCAGGACAGGGAACAATGAGCAGTTCTTC. It translates to CATSDFRTGNNEQFF.

This clonotype was detected many times. The CDR3 here is CASSPLLAGHNEQFF. CDR3 in DNA: TGTGCCAGCAGTCCCTTACTAGCGGGCCACAATGAGCAGTTCTTC. This chain uses TRBV28 with TRBJ2-1; 9 positions agree with TRBD2. CDR1 is MDHEN and CDR2 is SYDVKM in the germline V gene. The CDR3 is made up of 15 amino acids. Trimming removed 5 bases from V and 5 bases from J; junction bases left unmatched: 7. Together with reference TRBV28 and TRBJ2-1, the CDR3 gives the full variable domain: DVKVTQSSRYLVKRTGEKVFLECVQDMDHENMFWYRQDPGLGLRLIYFSYDVKMKEKGDIPEGYSVSREKKERFSLILESASTNQTSMYLCASSPLLAGHNEQFFGPGTRLTVL.

The genes are TRBV5-5 and TRBJ2-3, with TRBD1 matching 8 bases. Germline V gene data show CDR1 as SGHKS and CDR2 as YYEKEE (reference sequence). V shed 3 bases, J shed 8 bases, and the junction held 8 bases outside the gene matches. The CDR3 is 14 residues long. CDR3 in amino acids: CASSWTGTPGTQYF. The CDR3 region has the DNA TGTGCCAGCAGCTGGACAGGGACCCCCGGTACGCAGTATTTT.

This clonotype was counted many times. This chain uses TRBV6-2 or TRBV6-3 with TRBJ1-1, with no clear D. Germline loops: CDR1 MNHEY, CDR2 SVGEGT. This CDR3 spans 14 amino acids. Trimming removed 0 bases from V and 5 bases from J, with 10 bases in between. CDR3 region: CASSYSDTATEAFF. The CDR3 nucleotides are TGTGCCAGCAGTTACTCCGACACAGCAACTGAAGCTTTCTTT.

The chain combines TRBV6-1 with TRBJ2-1; weak D call: TRBD1 (5 bases). V lost 4 bases, J lost 0 bases, and 16 bases lay in between. From germline, CDR1 is MNHNS and CDR2 SASEGT. This CDR3 is 17 amino acids long. The CDR3 nucleotides read TGTGCCAGCAGTGCCCAGCTTGGACACCCCTCCTACAATGAGCAGTTCTTC. As protein: CASSAQLGHPSYNEQFF.

This clonotype was recorded at least ten times. The chain combines TRBV9 with TRBJ2-3; 7 bases are shared with TRBD1. Germline CDR1 SGDLS, CDR2 YYNGEE. The CDR3 covers 14 residues. The J segment lost 4 bases and the V segment lost 0 bases, leaving 2 bases of the junction unmatched. The CDR3 DNA reads as TGTGCCAGCAGCGTAGGGGACAGCTCAGATACGCAGTATTTT. It is translated as CASSVGDSSDTQYF.

This clonotype was recorded many times. The CDR3 here is CASSPSQQETQYF. As DNA, the CDR3 is TGCGCCAGCAGCCCGTCACAACAAGAGACCCAGTACTTC. The chain employs TRBV5-1 and TRBJ2-5; D not certain. V was cut by 4 bases and J by 2 bases, with 9 bases left in between. Germline lookup yields CDR1 SGHRS and CDR2 YFSETQ. The length of the CDR3 is 13 residues. The full variable domain, rest sourced from reference TRBV5-1 and TRBJ2-5, is KAGVTQTPRYLIKTRGQQVTLSCSPISGHRSVSWYQQTPGQGLQFLFEYFSETQRNKGNFPGRFSGRQFSNSRSEMNVSTLELGDSALYLCASSPSQQETQYFGPGTRLLVL.

V is TRBV13 and J is TRBJ2-1; 9 bases map to TRBD2. Trimming at V came to 4 bases and at J to 6 bases, leaving 7 bases not matched to a gene. This CDR3 is 15 amino acids long. Germline V gene data show CDR1 as PRHDT and CDR2 as FYEKMQ (reference sequence). CDR3: CASSSGLAGTNEQFF. DNA for the CDR3: TGTGCCAGCAGCTCTGGTCTAGCGGGAACCAATGAGCAGTTCTTC.

This clonotype was recorded at least ten times. CDR3 sequence: CASSPVEGGGPYEQYF. The DNA for the CDR3 is TGTGCCAGCTCACCAGTGGAGGGAGGGGGACCCTACGAGCAGTACTTC. This chain links TRBV18 with TRBJ2-7; the D gene is possibly TRBD2 (7 bases). CDR1 and CDR2 (germline): KGHSH, LQKENI. The CDR3 spans 16 residues. Trimming cost V 2 bases and J 2 bases, with 16 bases left between them. Variable domain in full (rest from reference TRBV18 and TRBJ2-7): NAGVMQNPRHLVRRRGQEARLRCSPMKGHSHVYWYRQLPEEGLKFMVYLQKENIIDESGMPKERFSAEFPKEGPSILRIQQVVRGDSAAYFCASSPVEGGGPYEQYFGPGTRLTVT.

The chain is built from TRBV2 and TRBJ2-5; D is perhaps TRBD1 (5 bases). The CDR3 covers 13 residues. Germline lookup yields CDR1 SNHLY and CDR2 FYNNEI. V dropped 4 bases and J dropped 2 bases, with 8 bases sitting between them. The CDR3 loop is CASSGQLQETQYF. The CDR3 DNA reads as TGTGCCAGCAGTGGACAGCTGCAAGAGACCCAGTACTTC.

This clonotype was seen ten or more times. The chain employs TRBV12-3 or TRBV12-4 and TRBJ2-7, with D perhaps matching TRBD1 or TRBD2 (5 bases each). V gave up 3 bases and J gave up 4 bases, with 13 bases separating them. CDR3 length equals 14 residues. The CDR3 here is CASSFSLGPYEQYF. As DNA, the CDR3 is TGTGCCAGCAGTTTCTCCCTGGGACCATACGAGCAGTACTTC.

As to this clonotype: This sequence may be a read error, since a much larger clone differs from it by one base. The conserved phenylalanine or tryptophan normally closing the CDR3 is absent here, so this likely arose from a read error. J is TRBJ1-1 and V is TRBV20-1; D is unresolved. Trimming stripped 3 bases from V and 6 bases from J, with 11 bases between. Germline CDR1 and CDR2: DFQATT and SNEGSKA (reference sequence). The CDR3 covers 12 residues. CDR3 sequence reads: CSASPRRAEAFL. CDR3 coding DNA: TGCAGTGCTAGCCCACGGAGGGCTGAAGCTTTCCTT.

A few counts support this clonotype. The rearrangement links TRBV7-9 to TRBJ2-5, with 8 bases matching TRBD2. The CDR3 totals 13 residues. The ends lost 5 bases at V and 5 bases at J; junction bases unmatched: 4. The V gene's germline CDR1 is SEHNR and CDR2 FQNEAQ (reference sequence). The chain's CDR3 is CASSQSGSETQYF. In nucleotides, the CDR3 is TGTGCCAGCAGCCAGAGCGGGAGCGAGACCCAGTACTTC.

V and J are TRBV5-1 and TRBJ2-4; D not resolved. Germline V lookup: CDR1 SGHRS, CDR2 YFSETQ. Trimming left V 0 bases short and J 6 bases short, with 10 bases between. The CDR3 loop spans 14 amino acids. Here the CDR3 reads CASSLGVGINIQYF. The CDR3 bases are TGCGCCAGCAGCTTGGGGGTAGGGATAAACATTCAGTACTTC.

The sample holds many counts of this clonotype. The V and J genes are TRBV20-1 and TRBJ1-5; D not certain. Trimming pared 2 bases from V and 3 bases from J, leaving 8 bases between. Germline V gene sequence: CDR1 DFQATT, CDR2 SNEGSKA (reference sequence). The CDR3 length is 13 residues. The CDR3, as DNA: TGCAGTGCTAGAAGCCGGGTCAATCAGCCCCAGCATTTT. This gives the protein CSARSRVNQPQHF.

This clonotype came up a few times. The chain carries TRBV19 and TRBJ1-2; D is perhaps TRBD1 (5 bases). The V end lost 7 bases, the J end lost 5 bases, and 14 bases lay between the germline ends. This CDR3 contains 13 residues. Germline CDR1 is LNHDA and CDR2 is SQIVND (reference sequence). CDR3 DNA: TGTGCCAGTACCCCGGGACTTTGGTATGGCTACACCTTC. It translates to CASTPGLWYGYTF.

There are many counts of this clonotype. This chain connects TRBV11-2 to TRBJ2-1, with 10 positions matching TRBD2. The CDR3 loop spans 14 amino acids. CDR1 is SGHAT, CDR2 FQNNGV, per germline. CDR3 loop: CVSLAGSSYNEQFF. CDR3 DNA: TGTGTGTCACTAGCGGGATCATCCTACAATGAGCAGTTCTTC.